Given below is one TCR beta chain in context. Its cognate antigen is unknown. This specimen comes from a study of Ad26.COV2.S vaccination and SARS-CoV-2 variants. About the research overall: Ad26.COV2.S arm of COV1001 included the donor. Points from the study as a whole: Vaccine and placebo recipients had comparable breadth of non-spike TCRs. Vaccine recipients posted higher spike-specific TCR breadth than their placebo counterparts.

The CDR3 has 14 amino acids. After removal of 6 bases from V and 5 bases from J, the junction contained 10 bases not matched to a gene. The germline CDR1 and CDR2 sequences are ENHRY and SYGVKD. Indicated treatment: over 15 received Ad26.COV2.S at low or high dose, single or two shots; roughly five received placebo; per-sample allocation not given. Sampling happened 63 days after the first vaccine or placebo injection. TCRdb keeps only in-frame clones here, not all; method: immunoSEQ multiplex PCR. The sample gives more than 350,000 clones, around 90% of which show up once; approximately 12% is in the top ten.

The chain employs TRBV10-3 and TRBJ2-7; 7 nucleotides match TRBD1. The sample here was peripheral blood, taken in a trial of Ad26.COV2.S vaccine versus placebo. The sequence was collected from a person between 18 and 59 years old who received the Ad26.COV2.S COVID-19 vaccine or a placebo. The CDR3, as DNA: TGTGCCATCAGACGGGACAGCCAGTCCCACGAGCAGTACTTC. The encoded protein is CAIRRDSQSHEQYF.